Only a few counts were recorded for the clone carrying this T cell receptor beta chain. Antigen unknown. V shed 3 bases, J shed 0 bases, and the junction held 7 bases outside the gene matches. CDR3 length equals 18 residues. Per the germline V gene, CDR1 is SGHVS and CDR2 is FQNEAQ. This sample was taken from a study of blood T cells in healthy people across ages. Broader study findings: The fall in TCR beta diversity per million T cells was roughly linear with age.

A J-beta primer mix and a sample-barcoded 5' primer were used in a second PCR of about 7 to 11 cycles. Per sample, CDR3-containing paired-end reads numbered at least 3 million. TCRdb reprocessed the 5' RACE reads with MiXCR, giving one entry per CDR3 protein. The table has approximately 580,000 distinct CDR3 sequences, about 24% seen once. This sample was shared with a second study, whose subject was T cells of mothers and their children. That report notes: It was found that thymic selection shapes TCR recombination output similarly in related and unrelated pairs. Related mother-child pairs showed slightly, non-significantly higher overlap than unrelated pairs.

This TCR was recovered from a boy aged 5-17 years in good health. Sequenced input: blood. The chain employs TRBV7-8 and TRBJ2-6; 8 bases are a match to TRBD1. CDR3 nucleotides: TGTGCCAGCAGCTTCCGGGACAGGCTTCTCTCTGGGGCCAACGTCCTGACTTTC. This sequence encodes CASSFRDRLLSGANVLTF. Variable domain in full (rest from reference TRBV7-8 and TRBJ2-6): GAGVSQSPRYKVAKRGQDVALRCDPISGHVSLFWYQQALGQGPEFLTYFQNEAQLDKSGLPSDRFFAERPEGSVSTLKIQRTQQEDSAVYLCASSFRDRLLSGANVLTFGAGSRLTVL.